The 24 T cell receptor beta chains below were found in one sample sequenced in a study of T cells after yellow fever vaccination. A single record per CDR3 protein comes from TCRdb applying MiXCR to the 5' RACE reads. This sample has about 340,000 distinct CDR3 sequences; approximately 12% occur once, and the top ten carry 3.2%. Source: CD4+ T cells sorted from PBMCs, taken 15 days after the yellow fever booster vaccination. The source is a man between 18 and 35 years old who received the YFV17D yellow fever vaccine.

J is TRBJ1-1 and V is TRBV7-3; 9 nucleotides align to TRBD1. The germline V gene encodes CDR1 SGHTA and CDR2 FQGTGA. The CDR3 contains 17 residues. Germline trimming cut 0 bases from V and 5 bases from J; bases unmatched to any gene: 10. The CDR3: CASSLTRTGDFGTEAFF. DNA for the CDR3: TGTGCCAGCAGCTTAACGAGGACAGGGGATTTCGGGACTGAAGCTTTCTTT.

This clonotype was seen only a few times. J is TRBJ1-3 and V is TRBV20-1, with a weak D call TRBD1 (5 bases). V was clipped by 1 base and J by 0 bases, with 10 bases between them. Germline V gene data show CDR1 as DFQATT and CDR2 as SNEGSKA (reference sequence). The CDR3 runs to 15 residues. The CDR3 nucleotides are TGCAGTGCTAGAGTGGCCCAGGGCTCTGGAAACACCATATATTTT. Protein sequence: CSARVAQGSGNTIYF.

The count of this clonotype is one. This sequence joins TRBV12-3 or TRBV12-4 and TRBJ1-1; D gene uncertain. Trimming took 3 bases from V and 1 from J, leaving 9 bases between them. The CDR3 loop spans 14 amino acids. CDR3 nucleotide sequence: TGTGCCAGCAGTTTGGAGATAGCGAACACTGAAGCTTTCTTT. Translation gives CASSLEIANTEAFF.

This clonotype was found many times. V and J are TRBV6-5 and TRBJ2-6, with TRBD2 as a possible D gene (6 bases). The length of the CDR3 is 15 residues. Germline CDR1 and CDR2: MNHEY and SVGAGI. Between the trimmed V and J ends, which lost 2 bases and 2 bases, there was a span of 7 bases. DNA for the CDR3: TGTGCCAGCAGTTACGGAGGGGCTGGGGCCAACGTCCTGACTTTC. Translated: CASSYGGAGANVLTF.

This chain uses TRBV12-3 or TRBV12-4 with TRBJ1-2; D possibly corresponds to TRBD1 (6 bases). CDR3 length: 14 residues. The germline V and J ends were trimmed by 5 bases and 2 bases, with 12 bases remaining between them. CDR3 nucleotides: TGTGCCAGCAGTCTCACACAGGGAAACTATGGCTACACCTTC. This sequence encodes CASSLTQGNYGYTF.

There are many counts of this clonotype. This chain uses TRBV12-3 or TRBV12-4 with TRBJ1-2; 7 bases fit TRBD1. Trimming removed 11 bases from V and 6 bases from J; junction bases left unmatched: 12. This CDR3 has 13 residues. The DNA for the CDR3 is TGTGCCGCCAGAAACCGGGACAGCCATGGCTACACCTTC. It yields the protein CAARNRDSHGYTF.

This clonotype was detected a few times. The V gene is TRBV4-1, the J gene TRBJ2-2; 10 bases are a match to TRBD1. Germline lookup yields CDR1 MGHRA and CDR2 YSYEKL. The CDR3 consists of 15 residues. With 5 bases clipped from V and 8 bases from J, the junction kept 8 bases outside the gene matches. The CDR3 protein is CASSSGQGVSGELFF. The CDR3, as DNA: TGCGCCAGCAGCTCCGGACAGGGGGTGTCGGGGGAGCTGTTTTTT.

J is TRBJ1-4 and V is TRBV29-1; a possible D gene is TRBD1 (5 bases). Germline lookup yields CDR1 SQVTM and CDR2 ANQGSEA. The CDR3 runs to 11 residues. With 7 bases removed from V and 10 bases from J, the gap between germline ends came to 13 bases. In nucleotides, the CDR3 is TGCAGCGCTGGAAACGGGACAAAACTGTTTTTT. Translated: CSAGNGTKLFF.

The CDR3 region has the DNA TGCGCCAGCAGCCTCAGGCAGGGGACAGGGTATAATTCACCCCTCCACTTT. It codes for CASSLRQGTGYNSPLHF. V is TRBV5-1 and J is TRBJ1-6; 9 nucleotides agree with TRBD1. The CDR3 is made up of 17 amino acids. Trimming cost V 4 bases and J 4 bases; bases outside gene matches: 9. CDR1 and CDR2 from the germline V gene are SGHRS and YFSETQ.

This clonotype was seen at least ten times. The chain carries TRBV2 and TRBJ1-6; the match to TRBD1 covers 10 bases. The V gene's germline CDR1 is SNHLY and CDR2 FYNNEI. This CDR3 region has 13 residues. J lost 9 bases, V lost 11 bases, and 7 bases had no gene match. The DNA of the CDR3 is TGTGCCGGACGGACAGGGGGTCTTTCACCCCTCCACTTT. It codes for CAGRTGGLSPLHF.

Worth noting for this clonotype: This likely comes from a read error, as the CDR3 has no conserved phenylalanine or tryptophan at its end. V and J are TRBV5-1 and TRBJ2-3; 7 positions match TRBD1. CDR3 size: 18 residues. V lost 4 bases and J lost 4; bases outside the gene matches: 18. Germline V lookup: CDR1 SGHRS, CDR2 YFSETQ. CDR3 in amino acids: CASSLGYQNRQGSDTQYI. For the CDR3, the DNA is TGCGCCAGCAGCCTCGGATATCAGAATAGACAGGGATCAGATACGCAGTATATT.

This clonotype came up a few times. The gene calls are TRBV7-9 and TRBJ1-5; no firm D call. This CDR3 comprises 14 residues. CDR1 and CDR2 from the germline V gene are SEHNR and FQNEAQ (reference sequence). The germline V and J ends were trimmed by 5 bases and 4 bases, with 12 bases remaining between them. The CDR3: CASSRETINQPQHF. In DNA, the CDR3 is TGTGCCAGCAGCCGGGAGACCATAAATCAGCCCCAGCATTTT.

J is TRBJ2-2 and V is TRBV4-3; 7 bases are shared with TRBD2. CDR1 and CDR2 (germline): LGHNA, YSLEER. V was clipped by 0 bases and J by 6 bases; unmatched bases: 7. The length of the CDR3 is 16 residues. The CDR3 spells CASSQDERGSAGELFF. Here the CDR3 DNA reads TGCGCCAGCAGCCAAGACGAGCGGGGTTCGGCCGGGGAGCTGTTTTTT.

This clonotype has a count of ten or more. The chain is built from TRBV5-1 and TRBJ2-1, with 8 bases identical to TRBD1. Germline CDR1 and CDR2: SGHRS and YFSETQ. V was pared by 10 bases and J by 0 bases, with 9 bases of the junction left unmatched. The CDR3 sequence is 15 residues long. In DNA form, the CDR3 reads TGCGCCTCAGAACCCGACAGGGGCTCCTACAATGAGCAGTTCTTC. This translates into CASEPDRGSYNEQFF.

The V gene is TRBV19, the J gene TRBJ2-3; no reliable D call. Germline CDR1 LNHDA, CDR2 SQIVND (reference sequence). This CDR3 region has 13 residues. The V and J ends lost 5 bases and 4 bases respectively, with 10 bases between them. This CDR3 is CASSDLGADTQYF. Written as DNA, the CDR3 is TGTGCCAGTAGTGACCTAGGTGCAGATACGCAGTATTTT. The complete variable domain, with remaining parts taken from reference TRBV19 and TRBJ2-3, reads DGGITQSPKYLFRKEGQNVTLSCEQNLNHDAMYWYRQDPGQGLRLIYYSQIVNDFQKGDIAEGYSVSREKKESFPLTVTSAQKNPTAFYLCASSDLGADTQYFGPGTRLTVL.

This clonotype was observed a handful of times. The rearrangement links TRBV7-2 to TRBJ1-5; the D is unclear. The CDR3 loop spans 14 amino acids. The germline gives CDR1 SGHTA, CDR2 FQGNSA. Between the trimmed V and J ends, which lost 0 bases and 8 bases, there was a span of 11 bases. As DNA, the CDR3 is TGTGCCAGCAGCTTAGCGCGGCAGTCCGAGCCCCAGCATTTT. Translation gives CASSLARQSEPQHF.

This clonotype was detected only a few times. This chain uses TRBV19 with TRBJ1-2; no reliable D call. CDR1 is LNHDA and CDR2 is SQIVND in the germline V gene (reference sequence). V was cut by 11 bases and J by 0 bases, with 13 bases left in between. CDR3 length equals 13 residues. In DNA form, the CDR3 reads TGTGCCTCGACCGAGTTAGCTAACTATGGCTACACCTTC. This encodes CASTELANYGYTF.

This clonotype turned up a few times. CDR3 region: CASSSREFAGELFF. The DNA for the CDR3 is TGTGCCAGCAGCTCCAGGGAATTTGCCGGGGAGCTGTTTTTT. V gene TRBV11-2 combines with J gene TRBJ2-2; possible D gene TRBD1, 5 bases. The V end was cut by 4 bases, the J end by 6 bases, with 12 bases between. This CDR3 is built from 14 residues. Germline CDR1 and CDR2: SGHAT and FQNNGV. The full variable domain, in which reference TRBV11-2 and TRBJ2-2 provide the parts outside the CDR3, is EAGVAQSPRYKIIEKRQSVAFWCNPISGHATLYWYQQILGQGPKLLIQFQNNGVVDDSQLPKDRFSAERLKGVDSTLKIQPAKLEDSAVYLCASSSREFAGELFFGEGSRLTVL.

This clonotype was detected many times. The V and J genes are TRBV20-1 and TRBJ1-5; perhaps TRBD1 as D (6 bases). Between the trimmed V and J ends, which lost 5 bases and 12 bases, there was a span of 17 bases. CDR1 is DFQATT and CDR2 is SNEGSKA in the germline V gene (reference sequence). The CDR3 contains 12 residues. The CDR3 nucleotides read TGCAGTGCTTCCGCAGGGGTGAGAAACCAGCATTTT. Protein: CSASAGVRNQHF.

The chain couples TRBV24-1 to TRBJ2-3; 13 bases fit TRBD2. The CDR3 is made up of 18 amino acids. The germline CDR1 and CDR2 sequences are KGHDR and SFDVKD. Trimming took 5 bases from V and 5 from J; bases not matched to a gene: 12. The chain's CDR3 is CATSAFTTSGGRGDTQYF. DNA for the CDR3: TGTGCCACCAGTGCTTTTACGACTAGCGGGGGGAGAGGAGATACGCAGTATTTT.

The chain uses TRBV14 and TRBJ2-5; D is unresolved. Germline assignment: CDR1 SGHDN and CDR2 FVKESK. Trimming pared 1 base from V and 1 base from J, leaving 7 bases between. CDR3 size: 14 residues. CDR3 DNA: TGTGCCAGCAGCCAAGTCGGCTTCCAAGAGACCCAGTACTTC. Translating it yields CASSQVGFQETQYF.

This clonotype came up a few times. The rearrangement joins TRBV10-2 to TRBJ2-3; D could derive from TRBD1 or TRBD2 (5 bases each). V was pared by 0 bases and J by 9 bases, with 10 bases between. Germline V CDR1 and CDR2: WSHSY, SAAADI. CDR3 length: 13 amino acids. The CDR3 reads CASSESGVGTQYF. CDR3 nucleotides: TGCGCCAGCAGTGAGTCGGGGGTGGGAACGCAGTATTTT.

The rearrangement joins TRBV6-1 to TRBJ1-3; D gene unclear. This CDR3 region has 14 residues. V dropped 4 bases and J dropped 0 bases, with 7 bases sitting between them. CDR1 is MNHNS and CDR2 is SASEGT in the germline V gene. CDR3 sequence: CASSVAGSGNTIYF. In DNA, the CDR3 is TGTGCCAGCAGTGTGGCAGGCTCTGGAAACACCATATATTTT.

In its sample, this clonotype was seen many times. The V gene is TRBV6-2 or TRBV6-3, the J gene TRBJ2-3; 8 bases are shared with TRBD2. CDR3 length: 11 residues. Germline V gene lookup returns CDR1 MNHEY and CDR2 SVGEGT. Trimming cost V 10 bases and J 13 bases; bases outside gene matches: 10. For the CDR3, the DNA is TGTGCCACCCTCCGGGGGGGCCGGGAGTATTTT. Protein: CATLRGGREYF.